The clone carrying this T cell receptor (beta chain) was seen more than once but under ten times. Its antigen is unidentified. The entry originates in a study of T cell repertoires in cytomegalovirus infection. Study-wide context: It was the public TCR beta signatures that indicated both CMV infection and matching HLA type.

Study results and limitations: Cumulative frequency of public TCR beta families picked out carriers of CMV plus the relevant HLA.

The V end lost 4 bases, the J end lost 7 bases, and 10 bases lay between the germline ends. The CDR3 has 12 residues. Germline lookup yields CDR1 SGHTA and CDR2 FQGNSA. One entry per CDR3 protein results from TCRdb running MiXCR on the reads. The table has about 920,000 distinct CDR3 sequences, 30% to 40% seen once. The V and J genes are TRBV7-2 and TRBJ1-1; D unclear. This clonotype originated in a human donor in good health (CMV status not recorded). Some clones in this sample may be carry-over from other donors' samples. The sequencing here drew on cultured CD8+ T cells from PBMCs, taken from culture after CMV antigen stimulation. CDR3 residues: CASSSFGLEAFF. The CDR3 DNA is TGTGCCAGCAGCTCATTCGGACTTGAAGCTTTCTTT.